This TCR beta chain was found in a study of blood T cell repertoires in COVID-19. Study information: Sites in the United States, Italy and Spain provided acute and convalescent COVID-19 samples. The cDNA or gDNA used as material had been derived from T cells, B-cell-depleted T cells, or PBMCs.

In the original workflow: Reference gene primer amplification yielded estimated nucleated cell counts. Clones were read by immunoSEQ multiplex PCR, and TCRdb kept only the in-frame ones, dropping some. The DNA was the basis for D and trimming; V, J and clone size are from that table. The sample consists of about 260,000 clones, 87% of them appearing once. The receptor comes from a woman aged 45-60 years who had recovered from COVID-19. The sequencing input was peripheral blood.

The CDR3 sequence: CASSLEQGSTEAFF. Written as DNA, the CDR3 is TGCGCCAGCAGCTTGGAACAGGGGTCCACTGAAGCTTTCTTT. V is TRBV5-1 and J is TRBJ1-1, with 7 positions matching TRBD1. Germline values: CDR1 SGHRS, CDR2 YFSETQ. V trimming: 0 bases; J trimming: 4 bases; junction bases outside the gene matches: 3. This CDR3 has 14 residues.